The clone carrying this T cell receptor (beta chain) was seen more than once but under ten times. The antigen is undetermined. The data are from a study of T-cell memory formation after mild COVID-19. Study-level background: There were largely donor-specific TCR clusters.

With constant-segment primers, 5'RACE yielded cDNA libraries of TCR alpha and TCR beta that carried sample barcodes and UMIs. One entry per CDR3 protein results from TCRdb running MiXCR on the 5' RACE reads. The profile shows nearly 200,000 distinct CDR3 sequences, 18% of them singletons. This CDR3 is built from 15 residues. Germline CDR1 and CDR2: LNHDA and SQIVND (reference sequence). V lost 5 bases to trimming and J lost 2 bases, with 15 bases between them. Whole-study results and caveats: Cross-reactive memory appears to have joined, as suggested by some responding clones showing up in pre-infection memory. Mostly located in CM and EM were contracting CD4+ clones, with contracting CD8+ clones located in EMRA.

The sequenced sample was PBMCs or a T cell subset sorted from them (not recorded which). This TCR came from an adult woman who had mild COVID-19 (a few samples of this study predate the infection). Cell type and time point are not known. The V call is TRBV19, the J call TRBJ2-5, with D perhaps being TRBD1 or TRBD2 (5 bases each). The CDR3 DNA reads as TGTGCCAGTAGTTATACCGGGACGACACAAGAGACCCAGTACTTC. Translation gives CASSYTGTTQETQYF.